This passage covers 25 T cell receptor beta chains from one sample sequenced in a study of spatial heterogeneity in lung cancer. TCRdb used MiXCR to reprocess the 5' RACE reads, holding one entry per CDR3 protein. The sample includes about 100 distinct CDR3 sequences. Time point of the sample: sample taken at primary tumor resection. This specimen was normal lung tissue next to the tumor, taken at surgery. These receptors were taken from a male donor with early-stage non-small cell lung cancer.

This clonotype counts as hyperexpanded. This beta chain is off target for a library built for alpha chains, so its abundance means little. For the CDR3, the DNA is TGCAGTGCTAGAGGGACTAGCGACTACGAGCAGTACTTC. Its translation is CSARGTSDYEQYF. The chain couples TRBV20-1 to TRBJ2-7, with 9 positions matching TRBD2. Germline assignment: CDR1 DFQATT and CDR2 SNEGSKA (reference sequence). Unmatched junction bases numbered 1, after V lost 1 base and J lost 3 bases. The CDR3 consists of 13 residues.

This clonotype qualifies as hyperexpanded. Being off target in a library aimed at alpha chains, this beta chain has a size of little meaning. The rearrangement uses TRBV11-2 and TRBJ2-7; TRBD2 matches at 8 bases. The V gene end was trimmed by 1 base and the J gene end by 6 bases; junction bases not matched to a gene: 8. The CDR3 runs 15 residues. Germline V gene lookup returns CDR1 SGHAT and CDR2 FQNNGV. CDR3 in amino acids: CASSLVPGGPSEQYF. In DNA form, the CDR3 reads TGTGCCAGCAGCTTAGTACCGGGAGGGCCATCCGAGCAGTACTTC.

Remarks on this clonotype: This beta chain slipped into a library made for alpha chains as a stray read, so its size is not meaningful. The J gene is TRBJ2-2, the V gene TRBV30, with D hard to call. Germline CDR1 GTSNPN, CDR2 SVGIG (reference sequence). CDR3 length: 13 amino acids. The chain's CDR3 is CVNSRADTGELFF. For the CDR3, the DNA is TGTGTCAACTCTAGGGCGGACACCGGGGAGCTGTTTTTT.

This clonotype was detected only a few times. The size of this beta chain means little, since it is a stray read in a library made for alpha chains. The chain couples TRBV5-1 to TRBJ2-2, with D perhaps being TRBD1 or TRBD2 (5 bases each). From germline, CDR1 is SGHRS and CDR2 YFSETQ. Trimming took off 2 bases at V and 6 bases at J, with 11 bases between the two ends. The CDR3 totals 14 residues. CDR3 loop: CASSFTGLPGELFF. The CDR3 bases are TGCGCCAGCAGCTTTACGGGGCTTCCCGGGGAGCTGTTTTTT. Complete variable domain (other parts from reference TRBV5-1 and TRBJ2-2): KAGVTQTPRYLIKTRGQQVTLSCSPISGHRSVSWYQQTPGQGLQFLFEYFSETQRNKGNFPGRFSGRQFSNSRSEMNVSTLELGDSALYLCASSFTGLPGELFFGEGSRLTVL.

A few counts support this clonotype. The library was designed around alpha chains, so this beta chain is a stray read whose abundance carries little weight. V is TRBV20-1 and J is TRBJ2-7, with D uncertain. This CDR3 has 15 amino acids. Trimming stripped 0 bases from V and 9 bases from J, with 21 bases between. The germline gives CDR1 DFQATT, CDR2 SNEGSKA (reference sequence). The CDR3, as DNA: TGCAGTGCTAGAGATATCGGCAGCGAACTAAATGGGCAGTACTTC. Residues: CSARDIGSELNGQYF.

This clonotype qualifies as large. In a library made to pick up alpha chains, this beta chain is a stray read with a size that means little. The rearrangement uses TRBV6-5 and TRBJ2-7, with a tentative D call TRBD1 (5 bases). Per germline, CDR1 MNHEY and CDR2 SVGAGI. Trimming cost V 0 bases and J 6 bases, with 9 bases left between them. There are 13 residues in the CDR3. The CDR3 spells CASSYSKGSEQYF. The CDR3 DNA follows: TGTGCCAGCAGTTACTCGAAGGGGTCCGAGCAGTACTTC.

This clonotype turned up a few times. This beta chain was picked up by a library intended for alpha chains and is off target, so its count carries little meaning. The chain recombines TRBV7-2 with TRBJ2-3, with D tentatively TRBD2 (6 bases). Germline lookup yields CDR1 SGHTA and CDR2 FQGNSA. The CDR3 spans 16 residues. V was clipped by 3 bases and J by 2 bases, with 15 bases between them. CDR3 sequence: CASSFGTSYPTDTQYF. In nucleotides, the CDR3 is TGTGCCAGCAGCTTTGGGACTTCCTATCCCACAGATACGCAGTATTTT.

Concerning this clonotype: This beta chain is an off-target read within a library intended for alpha chains, so its frequency means little. The chain links TRBV12-3 or TRBV12-4 to TRBJ2-4, with D unresolved. The length of the CDR3 is 15 residues. Trimming cost V 2 bases and J 0 bases, with 8 bases left between them. In DNA form, the CDR3 reads TGTGCCAGCAGTTTAAATTCCGGAGCCAAAAACATTCAGTACTTC. This sequence encodes CASSLNSGAKNIQYF.

A remark on this clonotype: Little can be read into the size of this beta chain, an off-target read in a library designed for alpha chains. The CDR3 here is CASSPTGDRELFF. CDR3 sequence (DNA): TGTGCCAGCAGTCCGACGGGCGATAGGGAGCTGTTTTTT. V gene TRBV6-1 combines with J gene TRBJ2-2; D is undetermined. Trimming stripped 5 bases from V and 9 bases from J, with 13 bases between. CDR1 MNHNS and CDR2 SASEGT come from the germline V gene. The CDR3 has 13 residues.

Regarding this clonotype: The size of this beta chain means little, since it is a stray read in a library made for alpha chains. The chain combines TRBV19 with TRBJ2-3; 9 bases are shared with TRBD2. Germline V gives CDR1 LNHDA, CDR2 SQIVND (reference sequence). This CDR3 comprises 15 residues. After removal of 2 bases from V and 5 bases from J, the junction contained 5 bases not matched to a gene. CDR3 sequence: CASSIRGGAGDTQYF. The DNA of the CDR3 is TGTGCCAGTAGTATACGCGGGGGGGCCGGAGATACGCAGTATTTT.

This clonotype was found a few times. Since it is a stray read in a library aimed at alpha chains, this beta chain has a size that is not meaningful. The chain combines TRBV11-2 with TRBJ1-6; 8 bases match TRBD1. Germline V gives CDR1 SGHAT, CDR2 FQNNGV. CDR3 size: 13 residues. The junction had 1 base not matched to a gene; V was cut back by 4 bases and J by 8 bases. For the CDR3, the DNA is TGTGCCAGCAGCTCGGACAGGGATTCACCCCTCCACTTT. Its translation: CASSSDRDSPLHF. Based on the CDR3 plus reference TRBV11-2 and TRBJ1-6, the full variable domain is EAGVAQSPRYKIIEKRQSVAFWCNPISGHATLYWYQQILGQGPKLLIQFQNNGVVDDSQLPKDRFSAERLKGVDSTLKIQPAKLEDSAVYLCASSSDRDSPLHFGNGTRLTVT.

Notes on this clonotype: For a library built for alpha chains, this beta chain is a stray read; little rests on its size. V is TRBV11-3 and J is TRBJ2-5, with D possibly matching TRBD1 (5 bases). The germline gives CDR1 SGHNT, CDR2 YENEEA. The V and J ends lost 2 bases and 3 bases respectively, with 7 bases between them. The CDR3 spans 13 residues. CDR3 coding DNA: TGTGCCAGCAGCTTAACCAGGGAAGAGACCCAGTACTTC. This encodes CASSLTREETQYF.

Worth noting for this clonotype: Little can be read into the size of this beta chain, an off-target read in a library designed for alpha chains. This chain uses TRBV5-4 with TRBJ2-3, with 10 positions matching TRBD2. Germline values: CDR1 SGHNT, CDR2 YYREEE (reference sequence). The length of the CDR3 is 15 residues. Germline trimming cut 9 bases from V and 0 bases from J; bases unmatched to any gene: 7. CDR3 nucleotide sequence: TGTGCCATCCCTAGCGGGGGCTCTAGCACAGATACGCAGTATTTT. It codes for CAIPSGGSSTDTQYF.

About this clonotype itself: This beta chain is a stray sequence in a library constructed for alpha chains; its clone size is not meaningful. This rearrangement joins TRBV27 to TRBJ2-7; 11 nucleotides align to TRBD1. The CDR3 has 15 residues. Trimming at V came to 4 bases and at J to 4 bases, leaving 6 bases not matched to a gene. Germline V gives CDR1 MNHEY, CDR2 SMNVEV (reference sequence). The CDR3 coding sequence is TGTGCCAGCAGTTACTGGACAGGGGGCAGGTACGAGCAGTACTTC. Amino acids: CASSYWTGGRYEQYF.

This clonotype is categorized as hyperexpanded (1% or more). The library was prepared for alpha chains; this beta chain is a stray read, so its frequency means little. V is TRBV19 and J is TRBJ2-7; 7 positions agree with TRBD1. The CDR3 is 14 residues long. The germline V gene has CDR1 LNHDA and CDR2 SQIVND (reference sequence). V lost 5 bases, J lost 4 bases, and 8 bases stayed unmatched. The CDR3 here is CASSYRGVPYEQYF. The CDR3 DNA reads as TGTGCCAGTAGTTACAGGGGCGTCCCTTACGAGCAGTACTTC.

Within the sample, this clonotype is hyperexpanded. This beta chain slipped into a library made for alpha chains as a stray read, so its size is not meaningful. The chain has TRBV2 and TRBJ2-1; D tentatively fits TRBD1 or TRBD2 (5 bases each). The CDR3 runs to 14 residues. Germline CDR1 reads SNHLY; CDR2 reads FYNNEI. With 3 bases removed from V and 0 bases from J, the gap between germline ends came to 6 bases. The CDR3 loop is CASSERGSYNEQFF. CDR3 nucleotides: TGTGCCAGCAGTGAGAGGGGCTCCTACAATGAGCAGTTCTTC.

This clonotype was counted a few times. Since the library was made to target alpha chains, this beta chain is a stray read and its abundance is not meaningful. The genes are TRBV7-9 and TRBJ2-4; TRBD1 agrees at 9 bases. This CDR3 is built from 13 residues. CDR1 is SEHNR, CDR2 FQNEAQ, per germline (reference sequence). The V and J ends lost 4 bases and 8 bases, in that order; junction bases with no gene match: 3. CDR3 amino acids: CASSSWTGDIQYF. CDR3 sequence (DNA): TGTGCCAGCAGCTCTTGGACAGGGGACATTCAGTACTTC. Together with reference TRBV7-9 and TRBJ2-4, the CDR3 gives the full variable domain: DTGVSQNPRHKITKRGQNVTFRCDPISEHNRLYWYRQTLGQGPEFLTYFQNEAQLEKSRLLSDRFSAERPKGSFSTLEIQRTEQGDSAMYLCASSSWTGDIQYFGAGTRLSVL.

This clonotype is hyperexpanded in the sample. This beta chain lies outside the target of a library built for alpha chains; its clone size means little. The chain carries TRBV7-8 and TRBJ2-2; 7 positions match TRBD1. The CDR3 extends over 16 amino acids. Germline CDR1 and CDR2: SGHVS and FQNEAQ. V lost 5 bases and J lost 5; bases outside the gene matches: 11. The CDR3 sequence: CASSPIDRAETGELFF. For the CDR3, the DNA is TGTGCCAGCAGCCCGATTGACAGGGCTGAGACCGGGGAGCTGTTTTTT.

In the case of this clonotype: The library was designed around alpha chains, so this beta chain is a stray read whose abundance carries little weight. The rearrangement joins TRBV7-9 to TRBJ1-1; tentative D call: TRBD1 (6 bases). The V gene's germline CDR1 is SEHNR and CDR2 FQNEAQ (reference sequence). V dropped 4 bases and J dropped 13 bases, with 19 bases sitting between them. The CDR3 has 13 residues. The CDR3: CASSYSQGFEGFF. DNA of the CDR3: TGTGCCAGCAGCTACTCACAGGGCTTTGAGGGTTTCTTT.

This clonotype was observed a few times. The size of this beta chain means little, since it is a stray read in a library made for alpha chains. This chain links TRBV6-1 with TRBJ2-7; tentative D call: TRBD1 (6 bases). From germline, CDR1 is MNHNS and CDR2 SASEGT. The V end lost 5 bases, the J end lost 4 bases, and 12 bases lay between the germline ends. There are 13 residues in the CDR3. The DNA for the CDR3 is TGTGCCAGCAGTTTCACCCAGGGGTACGAGCAGTACTTC. This translates into CASSFTQGYEQYF.

This clonotype is labeled large. With the library built for alpha chains, this beta chain is off target and its frequency is not meaningful. The chain uses TRBV4-1 and TRBJ2-1; 16 bases agree with TRBD2. This CDR3 has 16 amino acids. Losses at the gene ends were 5 bases for V and 9 bases for J; bases not matched to a gene: 7. In germline, CDR1 is MGHRA, CDR2 YSYEKL. The CDR3 DNA sequence: TGCGCCAGCAGCGGGGGACTAGCGGGAGGGCCCGGTGAGCAGTTCTTC. It codes for CASSGGLAGGPGEQFF.

Concerning this clonotype itself: The library was prepared for alpha chains; this beta chain is a stray read, so its frequency means little. V gene TRBV19 combines with J gene TRBJ2-5; perhaps TRBD2 as D (6 bases). Germline V CDR1 and CDR2: LNHDA, SQIVND (reference sequence). The CDR3 consists of 16 residues. Trimming left V 6 bases short and J 5 bases short, with 22 bases between. CDR3 DNA sequence: TGTGCCAGTAGCCCCTCGGGGGACTCCTCGTGGGAGACCCAGTACTTC. It is translated as CASSPSGDSSWETQYF.

Comment on this clonotype: This beta chain is an off-target read within a library intended for alpha chains, so its frequency means little. Here the CDR3 reads CASSGPQPGETQYF. Written as DNA, the CDR3 is TGTGCCAGCAGTGGTCCCCAACCGGGAGAGACCCAGTACTTC. V usage is TRBV25-1 and J usage is TRBJ2-5; D is undetermined. This CDR3 has 14 residues. The germline CDR1 and CDR2 sequences are MGHDK and SYGVNS. Trimming took 4 bases from V and 4 from J, leaving 13 bases between them.

This clonotype is hyperexpanded (1% or more) in the sample. As an off-target read in a library built for alpha chains, this beta chain has a frequency of little significance. The chain has TRBV11-1 and TRBJ2-3, with a tentative D call TRBD1 (6 bases). V dropped 1 base and J dropped 1 base, with 12 bases sitting between them. The CDR3 extends over 16 amino acids. Germline CDR1 reads SGHAT; CDR2 reads FQDESV (reference sequence). The CDR3 region is CASSLEGRQGTDTQYF. In DNA, the CDR3 is TGTGCCAGCAGCTTAGAGGGACGACAGGGCACAGATACGCAGTATTTT.

With respect to this clonotype: The library was prepared for alpha chains; this beta chain is a stray read, so its frequency means little. The V call is TRBV2, the J call TRBJ2-1; D not certain. The CDR3 is 11 amino acids. Per the germline V gene, CDR1 is SNHLY and CDR2 is FYNNEI. The germline V and J ends were trimmed by 11 bases and 5 bases, with 10 bases remaining between them. The CDR3 protein is CASTANNEQFF. The CDR3 nucleotides read TGTGCCTCAACGGCGAACAATGAGCAGTTCTTC.